The T cell receptor beta chain described here comes from a study of T cell repertoires in cytomegalovirus infection. On the study more broadly: TCR beta signatures that were public indicated CMV infection and matching HLA type.

Each CDR3 protein gets one entry after TCRdb re-called the reads with MiXCR. The data hold around 140,000 distinct CDR3 sequences, with more than 30% observed a single time. The CDR3 runs to 12 residues. Deletions cut 6 bases from V and 7 bases from J, with 10 bases between. This clonotype was seen many times. What it recognizes is unknown. This clonotype was sampled from a human donor in good health (CMV status not recorded). Some clones in this sample may be carry-over from other donors' samples. The chain links TRBV12-3 or TRBV12-4 to TRBJ2-1; tentatively, D is TRBD1 (6 bases). The specimen comprised CD8+ T cells from cultured PBMCs, sampled from culture after CMV antigen stimulation. CDR3 region: CASRDRTNEQFF. Written as DNA, the CDR3 is TGTGCCAGCAGGGACAGAACAAATGAGCAGTTCTTC.